The 29 T cell receptor beta chains given below trace back to one sample, sequenced in a study of shared clonotypes between healthy human individuals (dated by TCRdb to the early 2020s). The library was built by means of the immunoSEQ multiplex PCR assay. TCRdb took this table from immuneACCESS and kept in-frame rearrangements with V and J called. Such tables lack part of the clones; where checked against another copy, unresolved V genes explain under half of the gap, and the rest is unexplained. The sample includes approximately 250,000 clones, with over 60% observed a single time. The leading ten clones occupy around 10% of the sample. The sample consisted of memory CD4+ T cells sorted from blood. The intended sense of this specimen's cell subset or site label: CD45RA-negative fraction. The receptors come from a man between 25 and 39 years old in good health.

The chain uses TRBV12-2 and TRBJ1-2. TRBV12-2 is noted as a pseudogene. The CDR3 contains 16 residues. In nucleotides, the CDR3 is TGTGCAAGTCGCTTAGCCCACCTTAGGCGGAGGCTTGGCTACACCTTC. It codes for CASRLAHLRRRLGYTF.

This clone was detected a few times. The chain joins TRBV14 to TRBJ2-7; no definite D call. Trimming took off 2 bases at V and 8 bases at J, with 7 bases between the two ends. This CDR3 has 11 residues. The germline CDR1 and CDR2 sequences are SGHDN and FVKESK. CDR3 nucleotide sequence: TGTGCCAGCAGCCAACGTGGGAAGCAGTACTTC. Its protein product is CASSQRGKQYF.

This clone is a singleton in its sample. The chain couples TRBV23-1 to TRBJ2-4, with D perhaps given as TRBD1 or TRBD2 (5 bases each). TRBV23-1 is an open reading frame, and its role is uncertain. The CDR3 has 15 residues. The CDR3 is CAPYETEGIKNIQYF. Written as DNA, the CDR3 is TGCGCTCCCTACGAAACAGAGGGGATTAAAAACATTCAGTACTTC.

This chain links TRBV7-9 with TRBJ1-1; D call uncertain. Trimming took off 5 bases at V and 0 bases at J, with 10 bases between the two ends. Germline-derived CDR1 and CDR2 are SEHNR and FQNEAQ (reference sequence). There are 14 residues in the CDR3. CDR3 coding DNA: TGTGCCAGCAGCCGAGGACGGATGAACACTGAAGCTTTCTTT. Translation: CASSRGRMNTEAFF.

The chain recombines TRBV10-1 with TRBJ2-1, with D uncertain. V lost 4 bases, J lost 0 bases, and 10 bases lay in between. The CDR3 is 15 amino acids. From germline, CDR1 is WNHNN and CDR2 SYGVQD (reference sequence). The CDR3 loop is CASSVSGLSYNEQFF. The DNA for the CDR3 is TGCGCCAGCAGTGTGAGTGGTCTCTCCTACAATGAGCAGTTCTTC.

This sequence joins TRBV7-2 and TRBJ2-6; no reliable D call. The CDR3 sequence is 14 residues long. Deletions cut 1 base from V and 4 bases from J, with 5 bases between. Per the germline V gene, CDR1 is SGHTA and CDR2 is FQGNSA. This CDR3 reads CASSLDGGANVLTF. CDR3 bases: TGTGCCAGCAGCTTAGACGGGGGGGCCAACGTCCTGACTTTC.

Regarding this clone: Its ends do not fully match the called genes, so a read error is possible. The J gene is TRBJ2-3, the V gene TRBV6-5; the match to TRBD2 covers 9 bases. Germline V gene lookup returns CDR1 MNHEY and CDR2 SVGAGI. This CDR3 has 15 amino acids. The CDR3 loop is CASAGPSGRPDTQYF. The CDR3 DNA sequence: TGCGCCAGCGCGGGCCCAAGCGGGAGGCCAGATACGCAGTATTTT.

This chain connects TRBV11-3 to TRBJ2-1, with 9 nucleotides matching TRBD2. CDR3 length: 15 amino acids. J gave up 6 bases and V 2 bases, and 5 bases lay outside the gene matches. The germline gives CDR1 SGHNT, CDR2 YENEEA. The CDR3 protein is CASSLTGTSRNEQFF. For the CDR3, the DNA is TGTGCCAGCAGCTTAACCGGGACTAGCCGCAATGAGCAGTTCTTC.

The chain employs TRBV4-1 and TRBJ1-2; D perhaps matches TRBD1 (5 bases). Germline V lookup: CDR1 MGHRA, CDR2 YSYEKL. This CDR3 comprises 16 residues. Deletions cut 1 base from V and 4 bases from J, with 16 bases between. Written as DNA, the CDR3 is TGCGCCAGCAGCCAAGTTGGCGGGGGGGACCTCTATGGCTACACCTTC. Its protein product is CASSQVGGGDLYGYTF.

The rearrangement links TRBV5-4 to TRBJ2-3; tentative D call: TRBD2 (6 bases). Looked up from germline, CDR1 is SGHNT and CDR2 is YYREEE (reference sequence). This CDR3 spans 17 amino acids. V was clipped by 3 bases and J by 0 bases, with 17 bases between them. As DNA, the CDR3 is TGTGCCAGCAGCTCTGGGAGGTGGCAGTCTAGCACAGATACGCAGTATTTT. It yields the protein CASSSGRWQSSTDTQYF. Supplemented by reference TRBV5-4 and TRBJ2-3, the full variable domain reads ETGVTQSPTHLIKTRGQQVTLRCSSQSGHNTVSWYQQALGQGPQFIFQYYREEENGRGNFPPRFSGLQFPNYSSELNVNALELDDSALYLCASSSGRWQSSTDTQYFGPGTRLTVL.

The chain is built from TRBV18 and TRBJ2-1; D is ambiguous. The CDR3 consists of 15 residues. Trimming stripped 0 bases from V and 5 bases from J, with 11 bases between. Germline V gene sequence: CDR1 KGHSH, CDR2 LQKENI. In DNA, the CDR3 is TGTGCCAGCTCACCACCCTCGAAGATAGACAATGAGCAGTTCTTC. Protein product: CASSPPSKIDNEQFF.

The chain has TRBV5-1 and TRBJ2-3; D is perhaps TRBD2 (6 bases). This CDR3 has 15 residues. Germline V gene sequence: CDR1 SGHRS, CDR2 YFSETQ. V was trimmed by 0 bases and J by 5 bases, leaving 13 bases between them. The CDR3 DNA reads TGCGCCAGCAGCTTGGGCGGGGTCCGGGGAGATACGCAGTATTTT. It translates to CASSLGGVRGDTQYF.

The genes are TRBV5-1 and TRBJ1-1; 8 positions match TRBD1. The CDR3 loop spans 15 amino acids. Germline assignment: CDR1 SGHRS and CDR2 YFSETQ. Trimming removed 7 bases from V and 0 bases from J; junction bases left unmatched: 8. CDR3 residues: CASHSGDRLNTEAFF. The CDR3 nucleotides read TGCGCCAGCCACTCCGGGGACAGGTTGAACACTGAAGCTTTCTTT.

This chain joins TRBV19 and TRBJ2-1, with 8 bases fitting TRBD1. CDR3 size: 16 residues. Per the germline V gene, CDR1 is LNHDA and CDR2 is SQIVND (reference sequence). The junction had 16 bases not matched to a gene; V was cut back by 7 bases and J by 8 bases. The DNA of the CDR3 is TGTGCCAGTACCTCGGGCAGGGGGCTAAGTGGCGATGAGCAGTTCTTC. This encodes CASTSGRGLSGDEQFF.

The chain links TRBV5-1 to TRBJ2-7; 7 positions match TRBD2. CDR1 SGHRS and CDR2 YFSETQ come from the germline V gene. The CDR3 is 13 residues long. The trim removed 4 bases at V and 7 bases at J, leaving 8 bases unmatched. CDR3 in amino acids: CASSGGGPGEQYF. Here the CDR3 DNA reads TGCGCCAGCAGCGGCGGGGGTCCAGGAGAGCAGTACTTC.

The CDR3 protein is CASSLSTGLETQYF. CDR3 nucleotides: TGTGCCAGCAGCTTATCCACAGGGTTGGAGACCCAGTACTTC. The rearrangement joins TRBV11-2 to TRBJ2-5; TRBD1 might be the D (6 bases). The CDR3 totals 14 residues. Germline-derived CDR1 and CDR2 are SGHAT and FQNNGV. Trimming shortened V by 2 bases and J by 5 bases, and 12 bases separated the two germline ends.

V gene TRBV12-2 combines with J gene TRBJ2-7; TRBD1 is the table's D call and was not checked against the DNA. TRBV12-2 corresponds to a pseudogene. The CDR3 runs 16 residues. CDR3 bases: TGTGCAAGTCGCTTTAACCGGGACAGGGGATGCTACGAGCAGTACTTC. Translating gives CASRFNRDRGCYEQYF.

The chain has TRBV14 and TRBJ2-1; 9 nucleotides line up with TRBD2. CDR3 size: 16 residues. Per germline, CDR1 SGHDN and CDR2 FVKESK. Germline trimming cut 4 bases from V and 6 bases from J; bases unmatched to any gene: 10. The CDR3 here is CASSPVVAGALNEQFF. Written as DNA, the CDR3 is TGTGCCAGCAGCCCTGTTGTAGCGGGAGCCCTCAATGAGCAGTTCTTC.

This clone appeared a single time. The rearrangement joins TRBV5-5 to TRBJ1-2; 10 nucleotides line up with TRBD1. With V trimmed by 4 bases and J by 3 bases, 9 bases remained unmatched. This CDR3 spans 16 amino acids. Germline CDR1 reads SGHKS; CDR2 reads YYEKEE (reference sequence). CDR3 in amino acids: CASSRSTGGIDYGYTF. The CDR3 DNA follows: TGTGCCAGCAGCCGGTCGACAGGGGGCATTGACTATGGCTACACCTTC. The full variable domain, completed using reference TRBV5-5 and TRBJ1-2, is DAGVTQSPTHLIKTRGQQVTLRCSPISGHKSVSWYQQVLGQGPQFIFQYYEKEERGRGNFPDRFSARQFPNYSSELNVNALLLGDSALYLCASSRSTGGIDYGYTFGSGTRLTVV.

V gene TRBV6-1 combines with J gene TRBJ1-5; D remains ambiguous. Germline V gene data show CDR1 as MNHNS and CDR2 as SASEGT. This CDR3 is 13 amino acids long. V gave up 6 bases and J gave up 6 bases, with 12 bases separating them. The CDR3 loop reads CASRPAGVQPQHF. CDR3 DNA sequence: TGTGCCAGCAGACCGGCGGGCGTTCAGCCCCAGCATTTT.

A single count supports this clone. This chain links TRBV5-4 with TRBJ2-3, with D unclear. V lost 4 bases, J lost 0 bases, and 9 bases lay in between. The CDR3 is made up of 14 amino acids. Germline lookup yields CDR1 SGHNT and CDR2 YYREEE (reference sequence). The CDR3 DNA is TGTGCCAGCAGCCGTACAAAGAGCACAGATACGCAGTATTTT. It is translated as CASSRTKSTDTQYF.

This chain links TRBV18 with TRBJ2-1; 10 bases are a match to TRBD2. With 0 bases clipped from V and 9 bases from J, the junction kept 11 bases outside the gene matches. Germline loops: CDR1 KGHSH, CDR2 LQKENI. The CDR3 has 17 amino acids. The CDR3 loop reads CASSPPFPSGRGSEQFF. The DNA of the CDR3 is TGTGCCAGCTCACCACCGTTTCCTAGCGGGAGAGGTAGTGAGCAGTTCTTC.

The chain joins TRBV6-6 to TRBJ2-7, with 11 bases aligning to TRBD2. There are 16 residues in the CDR3. Trimming cost V 2 bases and J 3 bases; bases outside gene matches: 6. Germline V lookup: CDR1 MNHNY, CDR2 SVGAGI (reference sequence). This CDR3 is CASSYTSGSSGYEQYF. CDR3 bases: TGTGCCAGCAGTTACACTAGCGGGAGCTCGGGCTACGAGCAGTACTTC.

This rearrangement joins TRBV9 to TRBJ2-2, with TRBD1 identical over 8 bases. This CDR3 is built from 16 residues. CDR1 and CDR2 from the germline V gene are SGDLS and YYNGEE. V lost 4 bases, J lost 5 bases, and 10 bases stayed unmatched. CDR3 residues: CASSPHAGGGTGELFF. The CDR3 region has the DNA TGTGCCAGCAGCCCCCACGCAGGGGGCGGAACCGGGGAGCTGTTTTTT. Looking up the rest from reference TRBV9 and TRBJ2-2 gives the full variable domain: DSGVTQTPKHLITATGQRVTLRCSPRSGDLSVYWYQQSLDQGLQFLIQYYNGEERAKGNILERFSAQQFPDLHSELNLSSLELGDSALYFCASSPHAGGGTGELFFGEGSRLTVL.

This chain joins TRBV5-4 and TRBJ2-1; D is unclear. The germline CDR1 and CDR2 sequences are SGHNT and YYREEE (reference sequence). CDR3 size: 13 residues. Between the trimmed V and J ends, which lost 0 bases and 3 bases, there was a span of 4 bases. The CDR3 DNA reads TGTGCCAGCAGCTTGGTTAGCTACAATGAGCAGTTCTTC. It is translated as CASSLVSYNEQFF.

The CDR3 bases are TGTGCCAGCAGCGTAGTTGACTACAATGAGCAGTTCTTC. Its translation: CASSVVDYNEQFF. The V gene is TRBV9, the J gene TRBJ2-1; D is unresolved. Germline CDR1 SGDLS, CDR2 YYNGEE. This CDR3 contains 13 residues. V lost 0 bases and J lost 3, with 4 bases in between.

The genes are TRBV11-2 and TRBJ2-6, with 10 bases matching TRBD2. The length of the CDR3 is 17 residues. Germline CDR1 SGHAT, CDR2 FQNNGV. With V trimmed by 5 bases and J by 5 bases, 9 bases remained unmatched. The CDR3 coding sequence is TGTGCCAGCAGCCGACAAGCGGGAGGGACCTGGGCCAACGTCCTGACTTTC. This translates into CASSRQAGGTWANVLTF.

This clone was seen once. The rearrangement links TRBV7-9 to TRBJ2-2; no definite D call. There are 17 residues in the CDR3. V lost 5 bases, J lost 6 bases, and 22 bases lay in between. Per the germline V gene, CDR1 is SEHNR and CDR2 is FQNEAQ (reference sequence). The CDR3 DNA follows: TGTGCCAGCAGCCCCCCGAATATTGGGGTTCGGTCCGGGGAGCTGTTTTTT. It codes for CASSPPNIGVRSGELFF.

In its sample, this clone was seen once. The chain has TRBV30 and TRBJ2-1; TRBD2 agrees at 9 bases. This CDR3 has 15 amino acids. Germline V lookup: CDR1 GTSNPN, CDR2 SVGIG (reference sequence). V lost 3 bases to trimming and J lost 4 bases; unmatched junction nucleotides: 7. CDR3 sequence reads: CAWSWSSGMYNEQFF. DNA for the CDR3: TGTGCCTGGAGCTGGTCTAGCGGGATGTACAATGAGCAGTTCTTC.